This TCR beta chain emerged from a study of human T cells and chemical hapten exposure. TCRdb itself ran the RACE reads through MiXCR, one entry per CDR3 protein. The data show approximately 95,000 distinct CDR3 sequences, about an eighth seen once. From germline, CDR1 is DFQATT and CDR2 SNEGSKA (reference sequence). The CDR3 is made up of 14 amino acids. The junction had 13 bases not matched to a gene; V was cut back by 6 bases and J by 6 bases. The time point was: patch test 2, 6 weeks after DPC sensitization. Described treatment: therapeutic diphenylcyclopropenone sensitization with weekly scalp DPC.

The sequencing used whole blood, collected in connection with sensitization to the hapten diphenylcyclopropenone (DPC). This clonotype was obtained from a middle-aged woman with alopecia areata. Some clones in this sample may be carry-over from other donors' samples. This sequence joins TRBV20-1 and TRBJ1-1; 7 positions agree with TRBD1. In DNA, the CDR3 is TGCAGTGCCATGCCGGTTGAGGGGACAGCTGAAGCTTTCTTT. Encoded protein: CSAMPVEGTAEAFF.